This T cell receptor beta chain was captured in a study of Tregs in tolerant kidney transplant recipients. Study in general: The nonmyeloablative bone marrow transplants came from related graft donors, with transient mixed chimerism.

Assay: immunoSEQ multiplex PCR; the TCRdb copy retains only in-frame clones and omits some. The data contain about 64,000 clones, under 98% of them seen just once; the ten biggest clones take up 0.34%. With respect to this clone: The antigen remains unidentified.

Study findings and constraints: Changing PCR primers prevented nucleotide comparison between some patients' samples.

V lost 2 bases, J lost 2 bases, and 16 bases lay in between. The CDR3 sequence is 16 residues long. Germline assignment: CDR1 GTSNPN and CDR2 SVGIG (reference sequence). The clonotype was recovered from a human donor who received a combined kidney and bone marrow transplant. The sample was Tregs from blood, taken before the transplant. The chain couples TRBV30 to TRBJ1-5; no clear D gene. The CDR3 loop is CAWSPPPGRGNQPQHF. The CDR3 region has the DNA TGTGCCTGGAGTCCCCCGCCGGGTCGGGGCAATCAGCCCCAGCATTTT.